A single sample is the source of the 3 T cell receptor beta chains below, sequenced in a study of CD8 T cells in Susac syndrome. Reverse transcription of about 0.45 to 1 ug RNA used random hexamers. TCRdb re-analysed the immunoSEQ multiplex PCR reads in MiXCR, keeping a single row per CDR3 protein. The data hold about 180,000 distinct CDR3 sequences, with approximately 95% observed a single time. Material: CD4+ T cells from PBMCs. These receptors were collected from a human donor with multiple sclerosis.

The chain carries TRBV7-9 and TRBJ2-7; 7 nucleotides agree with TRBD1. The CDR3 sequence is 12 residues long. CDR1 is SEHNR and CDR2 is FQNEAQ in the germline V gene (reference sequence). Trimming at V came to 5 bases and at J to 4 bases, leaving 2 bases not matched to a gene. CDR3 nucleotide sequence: TGTGCCAGCAGCACGGACAGGTACGAGCAGTACTTC. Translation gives CASSTDRYEQYF. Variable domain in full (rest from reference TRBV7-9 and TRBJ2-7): DTGVSQNPRHKITKRGQNVTFRCDPISEHNRLYWYRQTLGQGPEFLTYFQNEAQLEKSRLLSDRFSAERPKGSFSTLEIQRTEQGDSAMYLCASSTDRYEQYFGPGTRLTVT.

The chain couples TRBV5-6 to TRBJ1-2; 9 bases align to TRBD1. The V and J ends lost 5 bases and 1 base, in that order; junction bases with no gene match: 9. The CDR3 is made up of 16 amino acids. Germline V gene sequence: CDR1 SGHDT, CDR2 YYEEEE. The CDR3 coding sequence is TGTGCCAGCAGGGGGCGAAGGACAGGGGTTAACTATGGCTACACCTTC. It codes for CASRGRRTGVNYGYTF.

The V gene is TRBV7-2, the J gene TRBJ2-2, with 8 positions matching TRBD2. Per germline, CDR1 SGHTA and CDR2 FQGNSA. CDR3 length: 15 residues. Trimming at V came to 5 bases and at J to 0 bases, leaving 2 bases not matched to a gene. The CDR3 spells CASSHSGANTGELFF. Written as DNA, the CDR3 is TGTGCCAGCAGCCATAGCGGGGCGAACACCGGGGAGCTGTTTTTT.